The source of this T cell receptor beta chain is a study of T cell repertoires in cytomegalovirus infection. One entry per CDR3 protein results from TCRdb running MiXCR on the reads. This repertoire shows hundreds of thousands of distinct CDR3 sequences, over 15% found once; its top ten account for roughly 9%. The CDR3 sequence is 15 residues long. Trimming pared 2 bases from V and 3 bases from J, leaving 12 bases between. Germline-derived CDR1 and CDR2 are MGHDK and SYGVNS. This chain links TRBV25-1 with TRBJ2-3; possibly TRBD1 for D (6 bases). The receptor was derived from a human donor in good health (CMV status not recorded). Some clones in this sample may be carry-over from other donors' samples. Specimen: PBMCs. This CDR3 is CASSEVWGRTDTQYF. The CDR3 DNA reads as TGTGCCAGCAGTGAAGTTTGGGGGCGTACAGATACGCAGTATTTT.